The clone carrying this T cell receptor (beta chain) has at least ten counts. This specimen belongs to a study of identical twins. CDR1 is SEHNR, CDR2 FQNEAQ, per germline (reference sequence). The length of the CDR3 is 16 residues. The ends were cut back, 3 bases at V and 1 base at J, with 13 bases in the middle. A single record per CDR3 protein comes from TCRdb applying MiXCR to the 5' RACE reads. The sample lists about 340,000 distinct CDR3 sequences, approximately 8.7% seen once, with under 9.5% in the top ten. What was sequenced was naive T cells sorted from blood. This receptor was obtained from a woman aged 50 to 65 in good health. V usage is TRBV7-9 and J usage is TRBJ1-5; the D gene is possibly TRBD1 (6 bases). DNA of the CDR3: TGTGCCAGCAGCTTGGAGGGCAGGGGAAGCAATCAGCCCCAGCATTTT. This codes for CASSLEGRGSNQPQHF.